This T cell receptor (beta chain) is drawn from a study of control samples from healthy donors and cancer patients. TCRdb's table, derived via immunoSEQ multiplex PCR, lists solely in-frame clones and lacks some. Among some 120,000 clones listed, 85% to 95% were seen once. The CDR3 has 14 amino acids. Germline V gene sequence: CDR1 LGHDT, CDR2 YNNKEL (reference sequence). V gave up 3 bases and J gave up 0 bases; unmatched junction bases: 1. Material: PBMCs. The chain combines TRBV3-1 (or the pseudogene TRBV3-2) with TRBJ1-1, with 7 bases that match TRBD1. The TCR originated in a man older than 75 with head and neck cancer. The CDR3 coding sequence is TGTGCCAGCAGCCATGGGACAGTGAACACTGAAGCTTTCTTT. It encodes CASSHGTVNTEAFF.